Each of the 5 T cell receptor beta chains below was sequenced from the same sample in a study of T cells expressing NK-cell markers. TCRdb re-called the 5' RACE reads, yielding one record per CDR3 amino acid sequence without DNA. In total, the table holds fewer than 400,000 distinct CDR3 sequences. The sample was blood T cells: a sorted CD56 or NKG2C T cell subset, CD4+ or CD8+ T cells, or bulk PBMC T cells (not recorded which). These receptors were obtained from a woman between 45 and 60 years old in good health.

The chain has TRBV5-1 and TRBJ2-3; the TRBD1 assignment by TCRdb is unverifiable without DNA. Looked up from germline, CDR1 is SGHRS and CDR2 is YFSETQ. CDR3 length: 13 residues. The CDR3 spells CASSPGIADTQYF.

This chain joins TRBV5-1 and TRBJ2-1; the D gene TCRdb calls, TRBD2, cannot be checked with no DNA. Germline assignment: CDR1 SGHRS and CDR2 YFSETQ. The CDR3 extends over 13 amino acids. The CDR3 sequence is CASSLAGASGKVF.

The chain has TRBV5-1 and TRBJ1-3. Germline V gene lookup returns CDR1 SGHRS and CDR2 YFSETQ. CDR3 length equals 16 residues. Here the CDR3 reads CASSLDRGGSGNTIYF.

V gene TRBV7-8 combines with J gene TRBJ2-5; TCRdb's D call of TRBD2 is untestable without DNA. The CDR3 extends over 14 amino acids. CDR1 is SGHVS and CDR2 is FQNEAQ in the germline V gene. The CDR3 protein is CASSLPIDQETQYF.

The chain carries TRBV20-1 and TRBJ2-6. This CDR3 comprises 17 residues. Looked up from germline, CDR1 is DFQATT and CDR2 is SNEGSKA (reference sequence). The CDR3: CSARDPNGNSGANVLTF.